This T cell receptor (beta chain) was sequenced in a study of vaccination and CD4 T cells after COVID-19. Study outcomes and limitations: In convalescent patients, a median about 89% of reactive clones appeared only post-vaccination.

The sample's treatment: roughly 10-day PBMC culture with coronavirus spike peptide pools or control peptides (ViraFEST assay). In regard to this clonotype: Its antigen remains unidentified.

Germline V CDR1 and CDR2: GTSNPN, SVGIG (reference sequence). The CDR3 has 15 residues. V was cut by 1 base and J by 5 bases, with 18 bases left in between. The Oncomine TCR Beta short-read assay sequenced DNA from cultured CD4+ T cells. TCRdb itself ran the PCR reads through MiXCR, one entry per CDR3 protein. The repertoire has roughly 14,000 distinct CDR3 sequences, over 45% of them found once; the top ten carry 11% to 15%. This sequence was found in a human donor who had recovered from COVID-19. The gene calls are TRBV30 and TRBJ2-7; D may match TRBD1 or TRBD2 (5 bases each). Material: CD4+ T cells from blood, cultured in vitro. The CDR3 DNA reads as TGTGCCTGGAGTGCCTCTAGATCTTTGGGGGACGAGCAGTACTTC. This encodes CAWSASRSLGDEQYF.